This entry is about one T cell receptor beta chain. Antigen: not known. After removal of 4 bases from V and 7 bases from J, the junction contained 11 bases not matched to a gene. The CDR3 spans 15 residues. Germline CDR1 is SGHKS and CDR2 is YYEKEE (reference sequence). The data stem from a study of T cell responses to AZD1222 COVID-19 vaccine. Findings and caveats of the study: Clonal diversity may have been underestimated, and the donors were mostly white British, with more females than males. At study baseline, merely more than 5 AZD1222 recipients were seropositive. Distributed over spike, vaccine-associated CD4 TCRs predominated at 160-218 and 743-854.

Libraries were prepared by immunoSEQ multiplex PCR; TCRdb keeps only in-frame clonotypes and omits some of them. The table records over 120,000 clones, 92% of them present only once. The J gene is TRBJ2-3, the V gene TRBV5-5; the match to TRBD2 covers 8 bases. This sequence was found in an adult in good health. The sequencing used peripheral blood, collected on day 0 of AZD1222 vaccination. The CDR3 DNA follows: TGTGCCAGCAGCCCCCTCTCCGGGGGGGTGTATACGCAGTATTTT. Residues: CASSPLSGGVYTQYF. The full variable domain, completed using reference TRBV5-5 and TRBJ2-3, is DAGVTQSPTHLIKTRGQQVTLRCSPISGHKSVSWYQQVLGQGPQFIFQYYEKEERGRGNFPDRFSARQFPNYSSELNVNALLLGDSALYLCASSPLSGGVYTQYFGPGTRLTVL.